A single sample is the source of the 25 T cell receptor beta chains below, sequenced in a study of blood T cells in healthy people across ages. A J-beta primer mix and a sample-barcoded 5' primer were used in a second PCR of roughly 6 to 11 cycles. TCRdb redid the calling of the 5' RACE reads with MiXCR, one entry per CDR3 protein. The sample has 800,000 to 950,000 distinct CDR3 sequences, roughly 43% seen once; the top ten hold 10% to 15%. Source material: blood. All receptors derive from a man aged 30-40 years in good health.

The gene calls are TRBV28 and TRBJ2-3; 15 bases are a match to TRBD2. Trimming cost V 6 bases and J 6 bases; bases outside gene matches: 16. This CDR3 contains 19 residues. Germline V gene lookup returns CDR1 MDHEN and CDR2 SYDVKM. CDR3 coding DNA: TGTGCCAGCAGGAAGCGGACTAGCGGGGGGGAGGCCCGCGCGGATACGCAGTATTTT. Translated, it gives CASRKRTSGGEARADTQYF.

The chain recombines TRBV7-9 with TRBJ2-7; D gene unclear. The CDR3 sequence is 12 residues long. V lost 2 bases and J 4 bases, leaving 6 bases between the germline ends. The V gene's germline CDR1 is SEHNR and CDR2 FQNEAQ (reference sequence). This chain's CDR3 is CASSLRLYEQYF. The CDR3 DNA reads TGTGCCAGCAGCTTACGGCTATACGAGCAGTACTTC.

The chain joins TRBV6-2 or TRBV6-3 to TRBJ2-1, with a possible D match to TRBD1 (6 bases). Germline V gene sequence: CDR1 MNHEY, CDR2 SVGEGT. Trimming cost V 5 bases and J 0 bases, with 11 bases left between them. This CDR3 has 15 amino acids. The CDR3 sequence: CASSDRTHSYNEQFF. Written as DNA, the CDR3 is TGTGCCAGCAGTGACAGGACCCACTCCTACAATGAGCAGTTCTTC.

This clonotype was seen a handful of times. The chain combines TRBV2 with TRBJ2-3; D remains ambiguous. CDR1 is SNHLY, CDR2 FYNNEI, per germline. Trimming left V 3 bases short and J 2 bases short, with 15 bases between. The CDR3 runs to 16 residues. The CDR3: CASSDQSGGFTDTQYF. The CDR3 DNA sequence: TGTGCCAGCAGTGATCAATCCGGCGGCTTCACAGATACGCAGTATTTT.

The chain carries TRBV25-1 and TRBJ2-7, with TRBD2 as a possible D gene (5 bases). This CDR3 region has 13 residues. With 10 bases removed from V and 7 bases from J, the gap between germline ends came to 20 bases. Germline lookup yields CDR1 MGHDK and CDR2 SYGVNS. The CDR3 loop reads CATSLGVNNEQYF. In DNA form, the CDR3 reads TGTGCCACTTCCCTCGGGGTGAACAATGAGCAGTACTTC.

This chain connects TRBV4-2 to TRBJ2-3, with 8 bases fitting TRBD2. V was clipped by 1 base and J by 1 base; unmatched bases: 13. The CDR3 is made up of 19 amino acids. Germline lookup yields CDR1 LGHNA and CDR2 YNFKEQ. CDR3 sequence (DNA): TGTGCCAGCAGCCAAGCCGAATCACGGGGGGGCGGTGGCACAGATACGCAGTATTTT. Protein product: CASSQAESRGGGGTDTQYF.

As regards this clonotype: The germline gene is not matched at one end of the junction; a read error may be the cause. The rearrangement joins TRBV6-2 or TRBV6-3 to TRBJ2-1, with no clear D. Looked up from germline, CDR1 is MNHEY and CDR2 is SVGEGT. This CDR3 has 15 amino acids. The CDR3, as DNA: TGTGACAGCAGTTACTTCCCGGACCAATACAATGAGCAGTTCTTC. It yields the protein CDSSYFPDQYNEQFF.

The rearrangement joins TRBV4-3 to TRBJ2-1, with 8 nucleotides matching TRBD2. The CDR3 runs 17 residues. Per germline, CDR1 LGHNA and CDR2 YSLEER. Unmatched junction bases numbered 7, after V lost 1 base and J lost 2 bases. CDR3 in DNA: TGCGCCAGCAGCCAAGTGGTTGGCGGGGGGACCTACAATGAGCAGTTCTTC. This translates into CASSQVVGGGTYNEQFF.

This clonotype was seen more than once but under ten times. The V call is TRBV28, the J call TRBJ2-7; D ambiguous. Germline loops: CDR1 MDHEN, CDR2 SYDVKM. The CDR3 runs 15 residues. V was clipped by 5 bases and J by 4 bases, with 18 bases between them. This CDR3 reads CASSLPTGKAYEQYF. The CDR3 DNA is TGTGCCAGCAGTCTTCCGACCGGAAAAGCATACGAGCAGTACTTC.

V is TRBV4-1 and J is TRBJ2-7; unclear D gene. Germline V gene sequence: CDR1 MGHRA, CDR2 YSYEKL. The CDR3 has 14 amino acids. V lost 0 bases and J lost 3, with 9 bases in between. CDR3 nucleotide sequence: TGCGCCAGCAGCCAAGATGGCCAAAACTACGAGCAGTACTTC. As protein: CASSQDGQNYEQYF.

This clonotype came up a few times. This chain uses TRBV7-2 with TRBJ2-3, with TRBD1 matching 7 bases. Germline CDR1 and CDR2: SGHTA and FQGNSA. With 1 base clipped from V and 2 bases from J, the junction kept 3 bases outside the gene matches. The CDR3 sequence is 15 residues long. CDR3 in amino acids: CASSLEGQYTDTQYF. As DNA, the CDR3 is TGTGCCAGCAGCTTAGAGGGACAGTACACAGATACGCAGTATTTT.

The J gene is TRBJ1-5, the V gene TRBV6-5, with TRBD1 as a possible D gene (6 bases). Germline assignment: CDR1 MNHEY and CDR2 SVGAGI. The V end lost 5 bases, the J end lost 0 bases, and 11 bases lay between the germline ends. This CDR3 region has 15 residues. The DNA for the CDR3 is TGTGCCAGCAGTCATGACAGGAATAGCAATCAGCCCCAGCATTTT. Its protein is CASSHDRNSNQPQHF.

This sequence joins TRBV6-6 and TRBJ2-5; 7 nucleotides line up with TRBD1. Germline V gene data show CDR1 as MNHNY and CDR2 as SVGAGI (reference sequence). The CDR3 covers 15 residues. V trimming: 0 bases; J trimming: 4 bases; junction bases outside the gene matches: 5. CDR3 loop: CASSYSLDRAETQYF. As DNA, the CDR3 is TGTGCCAGCAGTTACTCTCTTGACAGGGCAGAGACCCAGTACTTC.

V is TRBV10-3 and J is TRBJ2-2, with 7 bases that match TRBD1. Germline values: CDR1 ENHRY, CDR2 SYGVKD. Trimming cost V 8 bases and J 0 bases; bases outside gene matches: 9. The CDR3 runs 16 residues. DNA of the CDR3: TGTGCCATCGGGTGGGACAGCTACTCGAACACCGGGGAGCTGTTTTTT. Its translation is CAIGWDSYSNTGELFF.

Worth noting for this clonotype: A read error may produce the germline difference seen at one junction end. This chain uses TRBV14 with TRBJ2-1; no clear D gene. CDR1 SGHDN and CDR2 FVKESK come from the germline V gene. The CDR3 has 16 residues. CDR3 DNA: TGTGCCAGCAGCCAACACCGGTCCAGCTCCTACGATGAGCAGTTCTTC. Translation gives CASSQHRSSSYDEQFF.

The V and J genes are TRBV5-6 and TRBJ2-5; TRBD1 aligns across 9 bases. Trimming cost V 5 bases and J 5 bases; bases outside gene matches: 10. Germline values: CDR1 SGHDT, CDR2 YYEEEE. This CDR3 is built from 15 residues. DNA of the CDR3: TGTGCCAGCAGATACGGGACAGGGAGAGTGGAGACCCAGTACTTC. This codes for CASRYGTGRVETQYF.

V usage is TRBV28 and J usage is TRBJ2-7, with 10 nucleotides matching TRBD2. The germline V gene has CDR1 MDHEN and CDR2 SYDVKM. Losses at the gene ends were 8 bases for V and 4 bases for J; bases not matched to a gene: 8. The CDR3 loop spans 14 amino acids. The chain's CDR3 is CASRPGLATYEQYF. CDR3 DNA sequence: TGTGCCAGCCGACCGGGACTAGCGACTTACGAGCAGTACTTC.

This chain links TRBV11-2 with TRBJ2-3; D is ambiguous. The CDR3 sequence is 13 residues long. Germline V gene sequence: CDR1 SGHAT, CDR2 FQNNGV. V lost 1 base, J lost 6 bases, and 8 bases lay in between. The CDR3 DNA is TGTGCCAGCAGCTTAGGCGGTTGGGATACGCAGTATTTT. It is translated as CASSLGGWDTQYF.

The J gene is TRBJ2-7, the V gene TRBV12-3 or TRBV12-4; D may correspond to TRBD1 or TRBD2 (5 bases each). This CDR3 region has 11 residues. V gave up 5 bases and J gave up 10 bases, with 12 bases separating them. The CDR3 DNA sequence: TGTGCCAGCAGTCCGGGACGGGACCAGTACTTC. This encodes CASSPGRDQYF.

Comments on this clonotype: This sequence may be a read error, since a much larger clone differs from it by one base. The CDR3 sequence: CASTTGFENIRYF. The CDR3 DNA is TGTGCCAGCACCACAGGGTTCGAAAACATTCGGTACTTC. The chain uses TRBV6-1 and TRBJ2-4; D perhaps matches TRBD1 (6 bases). The CDR3 covers 13 residues. Germline CDR1 is MNHNS and CDR2 is SASEGT.

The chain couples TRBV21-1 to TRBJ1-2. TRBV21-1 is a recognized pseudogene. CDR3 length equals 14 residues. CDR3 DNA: TGTGCCAGCAGCAGGTCACAGCGTCTCTATGGCTACACCTTC. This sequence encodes CASSRSQRLYGYTF.

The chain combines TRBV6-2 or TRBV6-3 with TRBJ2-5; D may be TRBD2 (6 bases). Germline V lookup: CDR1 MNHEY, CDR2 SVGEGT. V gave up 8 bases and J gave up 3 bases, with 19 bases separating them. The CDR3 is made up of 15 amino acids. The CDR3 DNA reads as TGTGCCAGCCAGGACGACCCGGAGGGTAAAGAGACCCAGTACTTC. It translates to CASQDDPEGKETQYF.

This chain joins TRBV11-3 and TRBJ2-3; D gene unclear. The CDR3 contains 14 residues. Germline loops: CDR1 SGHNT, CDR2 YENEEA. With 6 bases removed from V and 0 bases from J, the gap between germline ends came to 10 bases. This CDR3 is CASSSGHSTDTQYF. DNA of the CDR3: TGTGCCAGCAGTTCGGGTCATAGCACAGATACGCAGTATTTT.

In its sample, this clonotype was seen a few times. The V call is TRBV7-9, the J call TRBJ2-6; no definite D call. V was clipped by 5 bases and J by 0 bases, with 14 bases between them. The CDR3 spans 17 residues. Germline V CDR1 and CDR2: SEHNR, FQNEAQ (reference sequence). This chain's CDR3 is CASSPREVSSGANVLTF. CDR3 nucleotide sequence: TGTGCCAGCAGCCCACGTGAGGTGTCCTCTGGGGCCAACGTCCTGACTTTC. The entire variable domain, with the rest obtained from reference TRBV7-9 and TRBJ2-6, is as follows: DTGVSQNPRHKITKRGQNVTFRCDPISEHNRLYWYRQTLGQGPEFLTYFQNEAQLEKSRLLSDRFSAERPKGSFSTLEIQRTEQGDSAMYLCASSPREVSSGANVLTFGAGSRLTVL.

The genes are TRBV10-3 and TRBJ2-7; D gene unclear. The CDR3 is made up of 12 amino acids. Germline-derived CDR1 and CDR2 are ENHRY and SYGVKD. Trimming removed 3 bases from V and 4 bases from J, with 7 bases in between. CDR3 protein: CAISDARYEQYF. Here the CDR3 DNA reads TGTGCCATCAGTGATGCCCGATACGAGCAGTACTTC.